Below are 21 T cell receptor beta chains sequenced from a single sample in a study of blood T cell repertoires in COVID-19 (dated by TCRdb to 2018 to 2020). Library generation was performed with the immunoSEQ multiplex PCR assay. TCRdb provides this immuneACCESS table in a form limited to in-frame rearrangements. Some clones are lacking; in checked studies, under half of them reflect an unresolved V gene, and why the rest are absent is not known. This sample gives under 150,000 clones in total; around 63% of them show up just once. The ten largest account for about 2.2% of the sample. The sequencing sample was made of peripheral blood. The receptors come from a woman in her 70s with acute or convalescent COVID-19.

The chain combines TRBV6-2 or TRBV6-3 with TRBJ1-6, with 11 bases lining up with TRBD1. The CDR3 contains 15 residues. Germline V CDR1 and CDR2: MNHEY, SVGEGT. V lost 5 bases and J lost 15; bases outside the gene matches: 12. DNA of the CDR3: TGTGCCAGCAGTGCCAAGGGGACAGGGGGTTACCACCTCCACTTT. This translates into CASSAKGTGGYHLHF.

This clone occurred once. V gene TRBV19 combines with J gene TRBJ1-5; D remains ambiguous. V lost 6 bases and J lost 5, with 8 bases in between. The CDR3 runs 12 residues. In germline, CDR1 is LNHDA, CDR2 SQIVND (reference sequence). Here the CDR3 reads CASRPQDQPQHF. The CDR3 coding sequence is TGTGCCAGTAGACCCCAGGATCAGCCCCAGCATTTT.

Here the CDR3 reads CASSQDLLRRNNEQFF. The CDR3 DNA sequence: TGTGCCAGCAGCCAAGATTTACTAAGGCGTAACAATGAGCAGTTCTTC. This chain connects TRBV4-2 to TRBJ2-1; no clear D gene. Germline V gene lookup returns CDR1 LGHNA and CDR2 YNFKEQ. The CDR3 length is 16 residues. The germline V and J ends were trimmed by 0 bases and 5 bases, with 14 bases remaining between them.

The DNA of the CDR3 is TGTGCCTGGAGTTACAGGGGGCAGAGATCCGGGGAGCTGTTTTTT. It codes for CAWSYRGQRSGELFF. The V and J genes are TRBV30 and TRBJ2-2; 9 bases fit TRBD1. Germline V gene lookup returns CDR1 GTSNPN and CDR2 SVGIG (reference sequence). The CDR3 loop spans 15 amino acids. V lost 2 bases, J lost 6 bases, and 7 bases stayed unmatched.

In this sample, this clone turned up once. The chain recombines TRBV7-2 with TRBJ1-2, with D perhaps TRBD1 (6 bases). The CDR3 covers 15 residues. Germline V lookup: CDR1 SGHTA, CDR2 FQGNSA. Trimming left V 5 bases short and J 2 bases short, with 15 bases between. CDR3 sequence: CASSMKTGGNYGYTF. DNA of the CDR3: TGTGCCAGCAGCATGAAGACAGGAGGCAACTATGGCTACACCTTC.

The table lists this clone with a count of one. The chain carries TRBV7-2 and TRBJ2-5, with 13 positions matching TRBD2. This CDR3 comprises 17 residues. Looked up from germline, CDR1 is SGHTA and CDR2 is FQGNSA. The V gene end was trimmed by 2 bases and the J gene end by 8 bases; junction bases not matched to a gene: 11. The CDR3 loop is CASSLTSGGAGDGTQYF. In nucleotides, the CDR3 is TGTGCCAGCAGCTTAACTAGCGGGGGGGCCGGGGACGGTACCCAGTACTTC.

The rearrangement links TRBV3-1 (or the pseudogene TRBV3-2) to TRBJ1-1; D not resolved. The CDR3 has 15 residues. The V end lost 1 base, the J end lost 5 bases, and 14 bases lay between the germline ends. Germline V CDR1 and CDR2: LGHDT, YNNKEL (reference sequence). This CDR3 is CASSQGVTGGTEAFF. In DNA, the CDR3 is TGTGCCAGCAGCCAAGGGGTCACGGGTGGAACTGAAGCTTTCTTT.

The chain couples TRBV3-1 (or the pseudogene TRBV3-2) to TRBJ1-2; TRBD1 might be the D (6 bases). V was clipped by 1 base and J by 8 bases, with 11 bases between them. The CDR3 is 13 amino acids. The germline CDR1 and CDR2 sequences are LGHDT and YNNKEL (reference sequence). CDR3 sequence (DNA): TGTGCCAGCAGCCAAGTGGGGGCTGAGGGCTACACCTTC. Translation gives CASSQVGAEGYTF.

CDR3: CASSLDRGIGTEAFF. In nucleotides, the CDR3 is TGTGCCAGCAGCTTAGACAGGGGAATAGGCACTGAAGCTTTCTTT. This chain joins TRBV7-9 and TRBJ1-1, with 7 nucleotides matching TRBD1. Germline V CDR1 and CDR2: SEHNR, FQNEAQ (reference sequence). This CDR3 spans 15 amino acids. V lost 1 base and J lost 4; bases outside the gene matches: 6.

This chain joins TRBV5-8 and TRBJ1-1, with a weak D call TRBD1 (6 bases). Germline CDR1 SGHTS, CDR2 YDEGEE. The ends were cut back, 2 bases at V and 1 base at J, with 12 bases in the middle. The CDR3 length is 15 residues. Written as DNA, the CDR3 is TGTGCCAGCAGCTTTGGGGGGGCGGGGAACACTGAAGCTTTCTTT. It yields the protein CASSFGGAGNTEAFF. The whole variable domain, remainder taken from reference TRBV5-8 and TRBJ1-1, is EAGVTQSPTHLIKTRGQQATLRCSPISGHTSVYWYQQALGLGLQFLLWYDEGEERNRGNFPPRFSGRQFPNYSSELNVNALELEDSALYLCASSFGGAGNTEAFFGQGTRLTVV.

The chain carries TRBV19 and TRBJ2-5; D perhaps matches TRBD1 (7 bases). The V end lost 5 bases, the J end lost 0 bases, and 13 bases lay between the germline ends. There are 15 residues in the CDR3. Germline CDR1 is LNHDA and CDR2 is SQIVND (reference sequence). The CDR3 sequence: CASSAQGGDQETQYF. CDR3 nucleotides: TGTGCCAGTAGTGCTCAGGGGGGCGACCAAGAGACCCAGTACTTC.

This clone occurred a few times. As DNA, the CDR3 is TGTGCCAGCAGCTTCGAGACAGGGACCGATGGCTACACCTTC. Protein: CASSFETGTDGYTF. The gene calls are TRBV5-4 and TRBJ1-2, with 7 bases fitting TRBD1. The CDR3 runs 14 residues. V lost 2 bases and J lost 6; bases outside the gene matches: 7. Germline V gene sequence: CDR1 SGHNT, CDR2 YYREEE (reference sequence).

V is TRBV7-3 and J is TRBJ2-7, with TRBD1 matching 7 bases. Per the germline V gene, CDR1 is SGHTA and CDR2 is FQGTGA. The CDR3 loop spans 15 amino acids. V trimming: 0 bases; J trimming: 0 bases; junction bases outside the gene matches: 2. CDR3 DNA sequence: TGTGCCAGCAGCTTAACGGGACAGTTCTCCTACGAGCAGTACTTC. This translates into CASSLTGQFSYEQYF.

Note on this clone: One base away lies a much larger clone, so this may be a sequencing read error. Within the sample, other DNA sequences also encode this same CDR3. The chain employs TRBV28 and TRBJ1-2; D ambiguous. Trimming removed 1 base from V and 6 bases from J, with 6 bases in between. CDR1 is MDHEN, CDR2 SYDVKM, per germline. The CDR3 totals 12 residues. The CDR3 sequence is CASSLSRDGYTF. The CDR3 DNA reads TGTGCCAGCAGTTTATCTCGGGATGGCTACACCTTC.

The chain carries TRBV4-1 and TRBJ2-3, with 11 bases matching TRBD2. The CDR3 is 18 amino acids. The V gene end was trimmed by 0 bases and the J gene end by 1 base; junction bases not matched to a gene: 6. CDR1 and CDR2 (germline): MGHRA, YSYEKL. The CDR3 loop reads CASSQDPATSGGTDTQYF. The CDR3 DNA is TGCGCCAGCAGCCAAGATCCCGCGACTAGCGGGGGCACAGATACGCAGTATTTT.

Many counts were recorded for this clone. One end of the junction is discordant with germline, which a read error may explain. This chain joins TRBV14 and TRBJ2-7; D possibly corresponds to TRBD2 (6 bases). There are 15 residues in the CDR3. CDR1 SGHDN and CDR2 FVKESK come from the germline V gene. The CDR3 protein is CASSQGAPGWREVHF. DNA for the CDR3: TGTGCCAGCAGCCAAGGGGCCCCGGGTTGGAGGGAAGTGCACTTC.

The CDR3 nucleotides are TGTGCCAGCAGAGTTACAGGGCCTGGAAACACCATATATTTT. It is translated as CASRVTGPGNTIYF. The rearrangement uses TRBV11-2 and TRBJ1-3, with D tentatively TRBD1 (6 bases). The V gene's germline CDR1 is SGHAT and CDR2 FQNNGV. This CDR3 comprises 14 residues. The V and J ends lost 6 bases and 2 bases respectively, with 11 bases between them. Variable domain in full (rest from reference TRBV11-2 and TRBJ1-3): EAGVAQSPRYKIIEKRQSVAFWCNPISGHATLYWYQQILGQGPKLLIQFQNNGVVDDSQLPKDRFSAERLKGVDSTLKIQPAKLEDSAVYLCASRVTGPGNTIYFGEGSWLTVV.

The chain couples TRBV3-1 (or the pseudogene TRBV3-2) to TRBJ2-3; 11 bases agree with TRBD2. CDR3 length: 15 amino acids. CDR1 is LGHDT, CDR2 YNNKEL, per germline (reference sequence). V shed 1 base and J 6 bases; nucleotides not matched to a gene: 3. This CDR3 is CASSQVAGGLDTQYF. CDR3 DNA: TGTGCCAGCAGCCAAGTAGCGGGAGGGTTGGATACGCAGTATTTT.

The chain joins TRBV19 to TRBJ1-6; 7 nucleotides line up with TRBD1. The ends lost 3 bases at V and 10 bases at J; junction bases unmatched: 6. The CDR3 runs to 14 residues. Germline V CDR1 and CDR2: LNHDA, SQIVND (reference sequence). This chain's CDR3 is CASSMVQGDSPLHF. The CDR3 coding sequence is TGTGCCAGTAGTATGGTGCAGGGGGACTCACCCCTCCACTTT.

The chain carries TRBV30 and TRBJ1-2, with D unresolved. The germline V and J ends were trimmed by 0 bases and 0 bases, with 5 bases remaining between them. The CDR3 length is 13 residues. Germline V gene sequence: CDR1 GTSNPN, CDR2 SVGIG (reference sequence). In DNA form, the CDR3 reads TGTGCCTGGAGTGTACAAGCTAACTATGGCTACACCTTC. This sequence encodes CAWSVQANYGYTF.

The chain is built from TRBV18 and TRBJ2-5, with D perhaps TRBD1 (5 bases). Germline CDR1 and CDR2: KGHSH and LQKENI. Trimming cost V 6 bases and J 0 bases, with 17 bases left between them. The CDR3 is 16 amino acids. The CDR3 DNA reads as TGTGCCAGCTCGCCCCTTCAGGGTAAAGACCAAGAGACCCAGTACTTC. Translation gives CASSPLQGKDQETQYF. Combining the CDR3 with reference TRBV18 and TRBJ2-5 gives the whole variable domain NAGVMQNPRHLVRRRGQEARLRCSPMKGHSHVYWYRQLPEEGLKFMVYLQKENIIDESGMPKERFSAEFPKEGPSILRIQQVVRGDSAAYFCASSPLQGKDQETQYFGPGTRLLVL.